This T cell receptor beta chain was observed in a study of OX40 agonist ivuxolimab in advanced cancers. Study context: Prior checkpoint blockade (anti-PD-1, anti-PD-L1 or anti-CTLA-4) was permitted; under 50% had it. Study conclusions and caveats: Compared with CD4+, CD8+ T cells on average had more expanded clones.

Trimming cost V 3 bases and J 7 bases; bases outside gene matches: 6. CDR3 size: 14 residues. Germline lookup yields CDR1 KGHSH and CDR2 LQKENI. To note about this clone: Its antigen is not known.

Here immunoSEQ multiplex PCR was the method, and the copy in TCRdb shows in-frame clones only, minus some. The repertoire holds roughly 67,000 clones, with approximately 87% as singletons. This material consisted of CD4+ or CD8+ T cells sorted from blood, taken in a trial of the OX40 agonist ivuxolimab. The clonotype comes from an adult with an advanced solid tumor such as melanoma, head and neck, liver or kidney cancer. This sequence joins TRBV18 and TRBJ1-5; 7 bases map to TRBD1. In nucleotides, the CDR3 is TGTGCCAGCTCACCGGGACAGCCCGGGCAGCCCCAGCATTTT. This gives the protein CASSPGQPGQPQHF.